Listed below are T cell receptor beta chains from one sample, sequenced in a study of shared clonotypes between healthy human individuals. Here immunoSEQ multiplex PCR was the method, and the copy in TCRdb shows in-frame clones only, minus some. Of about 2.4 million clones in the sample, approximately 93% were seen once. The sample was naive CD4+ T cells from PBMCs. The source of these receptors is a man younger than 35 in good health. Some clones in this sample may be carry-over from other donors' samples. Both conserved end residues are part of each CDR3. D genes are given only for firm matches. Only part of the rows carry a size: once, few, many, or a class if the clone is expanded.

clone size	D gene	CDR3 length	V gene	J gene	CDR3 protein	CDR3 DNA
NA	NA	15	TRBV5-1	TRBJ2-1	CASSLEARVYNEQFF	TGCGCCAGCAGCTTGGAGGCTCGGGTCTACAATGAGCAGTTCTTC
NA	NA	14	TRBV28	TRBJ1-4	CASSTHDGSEKLFF	TGTGCCAGCAGTACACACGACGGAAGTGAAAAACTGTTTTTT
NA	TRBD2	16	TRBV5-1	TRBJ2-1	CASSESGTRFDGEQFF	TGCGCCAGCAGCGAATCCGGGACTAGATTTGACGGTGAGCAGTTCTTC
NA	NA	13	TRBV5-4	TRBJ2-1	CASSYGTYNEQFF	TGTGCCAGCAGCTACGGGACGTACAATGAGCAGTTCTTC
once	NA	13	TRBV7-5	TRBJ2-2	CASSLSTFGELFF	TGTGCCAGCAGCTTGTCTACTTTTGGGGAGCTGTTTTTT
NA	NA	15	TRBV9	TRBJ2-1	CASSRQTPGSNEQFF	TGTGCCAGCAGCCGCCAGACACCGGGAAGCAATGAGCAGTTCTTC
NA	TRBD1	13	TRBV6-5	TRBJ1-2	CASWFKTGSGYTF	TGTGCCAGCTGGTTTAAGACAGGGAGTGGCTACACCTTC
NA	NA	17	TRBV7-9	TRBJ2-1	CASSLRKPGGQNNEQFF	TGTGCCAGCAGCTTACGGAAACCAGGCGGGCAAAACAATGAGCAGTTCTTC
NA	TRBD1	18	TRBV7-8	TRBJ2-6	CASSLWGRGISGANVLTF	TGTGCCAGCAGCTTATGGGGCAGGGGGATCTCTGGGGCCAACGTCCTGACTTTC
NA	NA	15	TRBV28	TRBJ1-5	CASSSWAQRDQPQHF	TGTGCCAGCAGTTCCTGGGCCCAAAGGGATCAGCCCCAGCATTTT
NA	TRBD1	15	TRBV11-2	TRBJ2-7	CASSLVAGQGYEQYF	TGTGCCAGCAGCTTAGTCGCGGGACAGGGCTACGAGCAGTACTTC
few	TRBD2	17	TRBV4-3	TRBJ2-5	CASSQDVAGARGETQYF	TGCGCCAGCAGCCAAGATGTAGCGGGAGCCCGGGGAGAGACCCAGTACTTC
few	NA	13	TRBV18	TRBJ1-3	CASSPGSGNTIYF	TGTGCCAGCTCACCAGGATCTGGAAACACCATATATTTT
NA	NA	18	TRBV7-3	TRBJ2-3	CASSLTGAGTANTDTQYF	TGTGCCAGCAGCTTGACAGGAGCGGGAACTGCGAACACAGATACGCAGTATTTT
NA	NA	17	TRBV7-3	TRBJ1-1	CASTPRGAGAQNTEAFF	TGTGCCAGCACTCCCCGGGGAGCAGGGGCACAGAACACTGAAGCTTTCTTT
NA	NA	13	TRBV9	TRBJ2-1	CASSVSSMDKQFF	TGTGCCAGCAGCGTAAGCTCCATGGATAAGCAGTTCTTC
NA	TRBD2	17	TRBV5-1	TRBJ2-1	CASSFSRTSGRAGEQFF	TGCGCCAGCAGCTTTTCCAGGACTAGCGGGAGGGCCGGTGAGCAGTTCTTC
NA	TRBD2	15	TRBV28	TRBJ2-7	CASTTPGGRYYEQYF	TGTGCCAGCACAACCCCTGGCGGGAGGTACTACGAGCAGTACTTC
NA	NA	15	TRBV2	TRBJ1-2	CASSALSGTPYGYTF	TGTGCCAGCAGTGCCCTCTCCGGGACCCCCTATGGCTACACCTTC
NA	NA	12	TRBV7-8	TRBJ2-5	CASSLSLDTQYF	TGTGCCAGCAGCTTGAGTCTGGACACCCAGTACTTC
NA	TRBD1	14	TRBV5-1	TRBJ2-7	CASRLGQGSYEQYF	TGCGCCAGCAGGTTGGGACAGGGCTCCTACGAGCAGTACTTC
NA	NA	14	TRBV19	TRBJ2-5	CASSSPPKGETQYF	TGTGCCAGTAGTAGCCCCCCGAAAGGAGAGACCCAGTACTTC
NA	TRBD2	13	TRBV6-1	TRBJ2-1	CASRDTRGGEQFF	TGTGCCAGCAGAGATACCCGGGGGGGGGAGCAGTTCTTC